Following are 24 T cell receptor beta chains from one sample sequenced in a study of CD8+ T cells in alopecia areata listed by TCRdb under 2018. The protocol used for the library was the immunoSEQ multiplex PCR assay. RNA was extracted from all samples and reverse transcribed into cDNA, which served as template for TCR sequencing. The table comes from immuneACCESS by way of TCRdb, which keeps in-frame sequences with V and J called. Part of the clones is missing from these tables; in studies checked, under half for an unresolved V gene and the rest for unknown reasons. The sample table lists 150,000 to 200,000 clones, about 60% of them with a count of one. The ten most abundant clones make up approximately 4.3% of the sample. The sequencing input was CD4+ T cells sorted from blood. All receptors come from a human donor in good health.

This CDR3 reads CASSGSSDTAFF. The CDR3 region has the DNA TGCGCCAGCAGCGGGAGCTCCGATACAGCTTTCTTT. This chain links TRBV5-1 with TRBJ1-1; D is undetermined. V lost 4 bases, J lost 10 bases, and 14 bases lay in between. The CDR3 sequence is 12 residues long. CDR1 SGHRS and CDR2 YFSETQ come from the germline V gene. Full variable domain (remainder filled in from reference TRBV5-1 and TRBJ1-1): KAGVTQTPRYLIKTRGQQVTLSCSPISGHRSVSWYQQTPGQGLQFLFEYFSETQRNKGNFPGRFSGRQFSNSRSEMNVSTLELGDSALYLCASSGSSDTAFFGQGTRLTVV.

In this sample, this clone turned up a few times. V usage is TRBV2 and J usage is TRBJ1-2; maybe TRBD1 (6 bases). Germline assignment: CDR1 SNHLY and CDR2 FYNNEI. CDR3 size: 14 residues. Trimming stripped 6 bases from V and 7 bases from J, with 18 bases between. The CDR3 loop is CASSSGQSMGGYTF. The CDR3 bases are TGTGCCAGCAGCTCTGGACAGTCCATGGGTGGCTACACCTTC.

Note on this clone: The sample holds other DNA sequences that translate to the same CDR3. The rearrangement uses TRBV29-1 and TRBJ1-1; D not resolved. V was trimmed by 7 bases and J by 0 bases, leaving 9 bases between them. The CDR3 spans 12 residues. CDR1 and CDR2 from the germline V gene are SQVTM and ANQGSEA. CDR3 bases: TGCAGCGGTGGGAGATTGAACACTGAAGCTTTCTTT. Encoded protein: CSGGRLNTEAFF.

This clone showed up just a few times. Additional DNA sequences in this sample encode the identical CDR3. The chain combines TRBV27 with TRBJ2-7, with D possibly being TRBD2 (6 bases). Germline CDR1 and CDR2: MNHEY and SMNVEV (reference sequence). The V end lost 6 bases, the J end lost 6 bases, and 9 bases lay between the germline ends. The CDR3 runs 11 residues. In nucleotides, the CDR3 is TGTGCCAGCAGCCAGGGAGGCGAGCAGTACTTC. This codes for CASSQGGEQYF.

This chain links TRBV30 with TRBJ2-3; TRBD1 aligns across 11 bases. CDR3 length equals 16 residues. Trimming at V came to 2 bases and at J to 5 bases, leaving 9 bases not matched to a gene. CDR1 GTSNPN and CDR2 SVGIG come from the germline V gene (reference sequence). CDR3 protein: CAWSPLMDRGQDTQYF. The CDR3 DNA reads TGTGCCTGGAGTCCCTTAATGGACAGGGGGCAAGATACGCAGTATTTT.

This sequence joins TRBV5-1 and TRBJ2-5, with TRBD1 matching 12 bases. The CDR3 extends over 18 amino acids. CDR1 is SGHRS and CDR2 is YFSETQ in the germline V gene. Trimming took 2 bases from V and 4 from J; bases not matched to a gene: 12. The CDR3 coding sequence is TGCGCCAGCAGCTTTTCTCCGGGACAGGGGGCTTCGACAGAGACCCAGTACTTC. This sequence encodes CASSFSPGQGASTETQYF.

This clone was recorded once. The chain recombines TRBV7-9 with TRBJ1-5, with 8 bases identical to TRBD1. CDR1 and CDR2 from the germline V gene are SEHNR and FQNEAQ (reference sequence). V was pared by 5 bases and J by 2 bases, with 5 bases of the junction left unmatched. This CDR3 is built from 15 residues. For the CDR3, the DNA is TGTGCCAGCAGCCTCACAGGGGGTGGCAATCAGCCCCAGCATTTT. It codes for CASSLTGGGNQPQHF.

The V gene is TRBV18, the J gene TRBJ2-5; TRBD2 matches at 13 bases. The junction had 12 bases not matched to a gene; V was cut back by 0 bases and J by 5 bases. The CDR3 is made up of 19 amino acids. Germline-derived CDR1 and CDR2 are KGHSH and LQKENI. CDR3 amino acids: CASSPPVWFGLAGVETQYF. CDR3 bases: TGTGCCAGCTCACCACCAGTTTGGTTTGGACTAGCGGGAGTGGAGACCCAGTACTTC.

This clone has only a few counts. The chain recombines TRBV19 with TRBJ2-1; D may be TRBD2 (5 bases). Trimming took off 6 bases at V and 7 bases at J, with 13 bases between the two ends. Germline V gene lookup returns CDR1 LNHDA and CDR2 SQIVND (reference sequence). The CDR3 spans 13 residues. The CDR3: CASSGRSGNEQFF. CDR3 in DNA: TGTGCCAGTAGCGGCAGGTCGGGGAATGAGCAGTTCTTC.

The chain links TRBV5-4 to TRBJ2-7; no reliable D call. Germline CDR1 SGHNT, CDR2 YYREEE (reference sequence). This CDR3 comprises 15 residues. With 4 bases removed from V and 1 base from J, the gap between germline ends came to 15 bases. The CDR3 protein is CASSQPGWGSYEQYF. The CDR3, as DNA: TGTGCCAGCAGCCAACCTGGGTGGGGTTCCTACGAGCAGTACTTC.

The V call is TRBV7-9, the J call TRBJ1-1; D unclear. Trimming shortened V by 5 bases and J by 7 bases, and 8 bases separated the two germline ends. Germline values: CDR1 SEHNR, CDR2 FQNEAQ (reference sequence). CDR3 size: 11 residues. The CDR3 nucleotides read TGTGCCAGCAGCAAAACCCTTGAAGCTTTCTTT. This encodes CASSKTLEAFF.

In its sample, this clone was seen a few times. J is TRBJ1-1 and V is TRBV5-1; D is possibly TRBD1 (6 bases). Per germline, CDR1 SGHRS and CDR2 YFSETQ. The ends were cut back, 4 bases at V and 0 bases at J, with 10 bases in the middle. This CDR3 has 14 amino acids. CDR3 residues: CASSQAGVNTEAFF. The CDR3 nucleotides read TGCGCCAGCAGCCAAGCAGGGGTGAACACTGAAGCTTTCTTT.

CDR3 bases: TGTGCCAGCAGTGAATCAACGGGGATCTCTGGGGCCAACGTCCTGACTTTC. It codes for CASSESTGISGANVLTF. The chain has TRBV25-1 and TRBJ2-6; D is perhaps TRBD2 (5 bases). The CDR3 is made up of 17 amino acids. V was shortened by 1 base and J by 0 bases, with 10 bases between the two germline ends. Germline V CDR1 and CDR2: MGHDK, SYGVNS.

This clone was seen a few times. This rearrangement joins TRBV30 to TRBJ2-2, with unresolved D. V was trimmed by 0 bases and J by 7 bases, leaving 9 bases between them. Germline V CDR1 and CDR2: GTSNPN, SVGIG (reference sequence). There are 13 residues in the CDR3. The CDR3 protein is CAWSVPGVGELFF. The CDR3 nucleotides read TGTGCCTGGAGTGTACCTGGGGTCGGGGAGCTGTTTTTT.

The chain recombines TRBV18 with TRBJ1-2, with a tentative D call TRBD1 (6 bases). CDR1 and CDR2 (germline): KGHSH, LQKENI. Trimming shortened V by 2 bases and J by 3 bases, and 13 bases separated the two germline ends. The CDR3 consists of 15 residues. CDR3 amino acids: CASSPIPGADYGYTF. In DNA form, the CDR3 reads TGTGCCAGCTCACCAATCCCAGGGGCCGACTATGGCTACACCTTC.

The chain couples TRBV30 to TRBJ1-5; D possibly corresponds to TRBD1 (6 bases). CDR1 and CDR2 (germline): GTSNPN, SVGIG (reference sequence). This CDR3 comprises 15 residues. The ends were cut back, 1 base at V and 6 bases at J, with 16 bases in the middle. CDR3 residues: CAWSGHTGSGQPQHF. CDR3 DNA sequence: TGTGCCTGGAGTGGCCATACAGGGTCCGGTCAGCCCCAGCATTTT.

V and J are TRBV4-1 and TRBJ2-5; unclear D gene. Per germline, CDR1 MGHRA and CDR2 YSYEKL. This CDR3 contains 13 residues. Trimming stripped 1 base from V and 5 bases from J, with 8 bases between. In nucleotides, the CDR3 is TGCGCCAGCAGCCAAGGGCCGAGGGAGACCCAGTACTTC. Its translation: CASSQGPRETQYF.

This rearrangement joins TRBV4-1 to TRBJ2-3, with 7 bases identical to TRBD1. Germline V lookup: CDR1 MGHRA, CDR2 YSYEKL. This CDR3 is 15 amino acids long. Losses at the gene ends were 6 bases for V and 0 bases for J; bases not matched to a gene: 6. The CDR3 spells CASSPTGASTDTQYF. The CDR3 nucleotides read TGCGCCAGCAGTCCCACAGGGGCTAGCACAGATACGCAGTATTTT.

This sequence joins TRBV30 and TRBJ2-5; 7 bases are a match to TRBD2. The CDR3 is 14 amino acids. Germline V lookup: CDR1 GTSNPN, CDR2 SVGIG (reference sequence). Trimming cost V 0 bases and J 7 bases; bases outside gene matches: 8. The CDR3 DNA reads TGTGCCTGGAGTGTTGGACTAGATGGCGGGACCCAGTACTTC. Translating it yields CAWSVGLDGGTQYF.

This clone was found a few times. V and J are TRBV10-3 and TRBJ2-5, with 7 bases fitting TRBD1. Per germline, CDR1 ENHRY and CDR2 SYGVKD. V trimming: 4 bases; J trimming: 5 bases; junction bases outside the gene matches: 7. The CDR3 sequence is 14 residues long. Here the CDR3 reads CAISGQGQRETQYF. The CDR3 DNA is TGTGCCATCAGTGGGCAGGGACAGCGCGAGACCCAGTACTTC.

The rearrangement uses TRBV23-1 and TRBJ2-2; 7 bases line up with TRBD2. TRBV23-1 is designated an ORF whose function remains uncertain. The CDR3 is 16 residues long. The J segment lost 6 bases and the V segment lost 2 bases, leaving 9 bases of the junction unmatched. In nucleotides, the CDR3 is TGCGCCAGCAGTCAACCGCCCGGGGAGGGAGCCGGGGAGCTGTTTTTT. This gives the protein CASSQPPGEGAGELFF.

CDR3 DNA: TGTGCCACCAGCGGACTCCGGGACAGGGGTACAAGTTCGGAGACCCAGTACTTC. Encoded protein: CATSGLRDRGTSSETQYF. V and J are TRBV15 and TRBJ2-5; 10 bases map to TRBD1. This CDR3 has 18 amino acids. Per germline, CDR1 LNHNV and CDR2 YYDKDF (reference sequence). The ends lost 5 bases at V and 5 bases at J; junction bases unmatched: 17. Full variable domain (outside the CDR3, taken from reference TRBV15 and TRBJ2-5): DAMVIQNPRYQVTQFGKPVTLSCSQTLNHNVMYWYQQKSSQAPKLLFHYYDKDFNNEADTPDNFQSRRPNTSFCFLDIRSPGLGDTAMYLCATSGLRDRGTSSETQYFGPGTRLLVL.

CDR3 DNA sequence: TGTGCCTGGACCGCCGGGACCGCGGGCTACTATGGCTACACCTTC. This encodes CAWTAGTAGYYGYTF. V and J are TRBV30 and TRBJ1-2; D possibly corresponds to TRBD1 (5 bases). Trimming took off 4 bases at V and 3 bases at J, with 18 bases between the two ends. The CDR3 loop spans 15 amino acids. The germline V gene encodes CDR1 GTSNPN and CDR2 SVGIG (reference sequence).

The genes are TRBV29-1 and TRBJ1-1, with TRBD1 identical over 7 bases. V lost 6 bases, J lost 10 bases, and 14 bases stayed unmatched. This CDR3 is built from 13 residues. The germline V gene has CDR1 SQVTM and CDR2 ANQGSEA. The CDR3 region has the DNA TGCAGCGTGACCTCAAGACAGGGCAGCGGAGCTTTCTTT. As protein: CSVTSRQGSGAFF.